The source of this T cell receptor (beta chain) is a study of T cells expressing NK-cell markers (dated by TCRdb to the early 2020s). Concerning the study at large: In sorted CD3+CD56+NKG2C+, CD3+CD56+NKG2C- and CD3+CD56-NKG2C+ T-cell subsets from 7 to 9 donors, TCR beta-chain repertoires were profiled. The libraries were sequenced on Illumina HiSeq 2000/2500, MiSeq or NextSeq, producing 2 x 150 bp reads. All eight donors whose samples were sequenced were randomly selected healthy volunteers, three of them men and five women. Seven of the eight sequenced donors were HCMV-seropositive and one was HCMV-seronegative. Broader findings and caveats from the paper: For several donors, the dominant CD3+CD56+NKG2C+ clonotypes were among the top 10 CD8+ clonotypes and accounted for about 1.0-7.5% of CD8+ T cells. Whether the expanded NKG2C-expressing T cell clones were specific for HCMV antigens remained unclear. Those dominant clonotypes were again the most abundant among CD3+CD56-NKG2C+ cells in a handful of donors, at about 25-65%.

HCMV-specific IgG was detected in serum with a commercial ELISA kit to determine HCMV serostatus. Peripheral blood mononuclear cells were isolated from blood by Ficoll density gradient centrifugation. Reading from cysteine to phenylalanine, the CDR3 counts 15 amino acids. No DNA is listed. Via the germline V gene (reference sequence), CDR1 is WNHNN and CDR2 SYGVQD. As to this clonotype: Its antigen has not been determined.

The sample was run on an Illumina HiSeq 2000. TCR beta cDNA libraries were prepared using 5'RACE template switching, which introduced a universal primer site and unique molecular identifiers. Synthesis of cDNA was primed from the TCR beta constant segment and was followed by two consecutive PCR amplification steps. On the authors' methods: MIGEC handled demultiplexing of the reads and grouping by UMI, while MiTCR was used to assemble and quantify clonotypes. To exclude erroneous sequences, only TCR cDNA sequences supported by at least two reads were retained. The tcR package was used for downstream repertoire analysis, with clonotypes matched between fractions based on CDR3 nucleotide sequence plus V segment. VDJmatch was used to annotate antigen specificity against VDJdb, with one amino acid substitution allowed in CDR3. After reprocessing by TCRdb, each CDR3 protein sequence is one entry, and no DNA is given. The V and J calls reflect TCRdb's pipeline rather than the authors' work. The sample table gives a few hundred thousand distinct CDR3 sequences. The ten largest clones represent under 4.5% of the sample.

Rearrangement joined TRBV10-1 to TRBJ2-1; TCRdb returns TRBD2, unconfirmable since there is no DNA. The receptor was derived from a man between 18 and 29 years old in good health. Donor details come from another sample of the same person, matched by shared clones. The sample was blood T cells: a sorted CD56 or NKG2C T cell subset, CD4+ or CD8+ T cells, or bulk PBMC T cells (not recorded which). The encoded CDR3 is CASSEKIAGYNEQFF.